This T cell receptor beta chain was observed in a study of spatial heterogeneity in lung cancer. Trimming at V came to 0 bases and at J to 0 bases, leaving 10 bases not matched to a gene. The CDR3 contains 18 residues. The germline V gene has CDR1 DFQATT and CDR2 SNEGSKA (reference sequence). The time point here: sample taken at primary tumor resection. No cell sorting; template was whole RNA from tumor, lung tissue or PBMC. TCRdb re-derived calls from the 5' RACE reads in MiXCR, one entry per CDR3 protein. This table holds 20,000 to 25,000 distinct CDR3 sequences, roughly 4.6% found once. This clonotype was recorded at least ten times.

The TCR sequence derives from a male donor with early-stage non-small cell lung cancer. This sequence joins TRBV20-1 and TRBJ1-5; 8 bases are a match to TRBD1. This material consisted of PBMCs, taken at surgery. CDR3 loop: CSARDAGTGTYSNQPQHF. In DNA form, the CDR3 reads TGCAGTGCTAGAGATGCCGGGACAGGAACGTATAGCAATCAGCCCCAGCATTTT.